These 3 T cell receptor beta chains share one sample of origin, sequenced in a study of blood T cell repertoires in COVID-19. Generated by immunoSEQ multiplex PCR, the TCRdb table keeps only in-frame clones and is missing some. Of tens of thousands of clones detected, under 90% appear once; the ten largest clones hold around 13%. The specimen was peripheral blood. These receptors were obtained from a woman aged 70-85 years with acute or convalescent COVID-19.

V is TRBV24-1 and J is TRBJ1-5; maybe TRBD1 (5 bases). The germline V gene has CDR1 KGHDR and CDR2 SFDVKD. The length of the CDR3 is 13 residues. Trimming shortened V by 7 bases and J by 2 bases, and 8 bases separated the two germline ends. This CDR3 reads CATSRRGNQPQHF. The CDR3 DNA sequence: TGTGCCACCAGCCGCAGGGGCAATCAGCCCCAGCATTTT.

The chain uses TRBV7-9 and TRBJ2-2; 7 nucleotides match TRBD2. J was trimmed by 0 bases and V by 5 bases; bases with no gene match: 6. The CDR3 covers 16 residues. Looked up from germline, CDR1 is SEHNR and CDR2 is FQNEAQ (reference sequence). The CDR3 sequence: CASSRQRGTNTGELFF. CDR3 bases: TGTGCCAGCAGCCGACAGCGGGGCACGAACACCGGGGAGCTGTTTTTT.

This chain links TRBV10-3 with TRBJ1-1; 11 bases align to TRBD1. V dropped 1 base and J dropped 3; count of bases not matched to a gene: 4. CDR1 is ENHRY and CDR2 is SYGVKD in the germline V gene. The CDR3 covers 16 residues. CDR3 coding DNA: TGTGCCATCAGTGAGTTACCGGGACAGGGGGACACTGAAGCTTTCTTT. Translated, it gives CAISELPGQGDTEAFF.